This T cell receptor (beta chain) was obtained from a study of T cells after yellow fever vaccination (dated by TCRdb to between 2019 and 2020). General notes on the study: The SMART-Seq v4 Ultra Low Input RNA kit was used to prepare libraries from fractions with low cell numbers. To track T-cell clones before and after primary and booster YFV17D yellow fever vaccination, bulk TCR alpha and beta repertoires were sequenced longitudinally. Bulk PBMC replicates and cell subsets were isolated from blood drawn at multiple timepoints before and after both primary and secondary immunization. The cohort comprised two healthy male donors, one aged 18 to 29 and one aged 30 to 39 years. The paper as a whole reports these results and caveats: Most clones expanded after primary vaccination (96% of CD4 and around nine tenths of CD8) were re-detected after the booster, suggesting that broad memory maintenance occurred. The secondary T-cell response was found to be weaker but faster than the primary response, with a peak reached on day 5 rather than on day 15. Computational filtering was needed because FACS-sorted repertoires could contain abundant contaminating clonotypes from the bulk population. The study included only a couple of donors, which limits how far the findings can be generalized. A small share of clonotypes occurred in both CD4 and CD8 compartments, likely arising from convergent recombination.

This clonotype showed up just a few times. The antigen it binds to is not known. Base-call qualities are not available, and no considerably larger clone is one nucleotide away. TCR cDNA was synthesized by 5'RACE template switching, through which a universal primer site and unique molecular identifiers were introduced. Priming of cDNA synthesis was performed from both the TCR alpha and TCR beta constant segments. Libraries were amplified in two PCR steps, with sample barcodes and sequencing adapters added in the second step. Libraries were sequenced on Illumina HiSeq 2500 (2x100 bp) or NovaSeq (2x150 bp). The authors processed their data as follows. Reads were demultiplexed and collapsed into UMI consensus sequences with MIGEC, and V(D)J alignment was performed with MiXCR. Vaccine-responding clonotypes were defined with edgeR using replicate PBMC samples, requiring FDR below 0.01 and a log2 fold change above 5 up to day 15. Each bulk clonotype was labeled CD4 or CD8 based on which sequenced repertoire, CD4 or CD8, contained the clonotype at higher abundance. The public reads were quality trimmed at Q25 with fastp and then assembled into clones with MiXCR by TCRdb, keeping productive beta chains. When rows share a CDR3 protein, they turn into one entry using the most common DNA and genes. V and J calls and clone size were set by TCRdb, not the authors. The sample contains almost 600,000 distinct CDR3 sequences, roughly 13% of them found a single time. The top ten constitute over 13% of the sample.

Taken with the paper, the label for treatment or condition translates to: live attenuated yellow fever vaccine strain. At each blood-draw timepoint, two biological replicates of bulk PBMCs were collected. PBMCs were isolated from peripheral blood using a standard Ficoll-Paque protocol. TriZol was used to extract RNA from bulk PBMCs, CD4 and CD8 fractions, and dextramer-positive and dextramer-negative fractions. This receptor was obtained from a man aged 25-45 years who received the YFV17D yellow fever vaccine. This specimen was PBMCs, taken on the day of the yellow fever booster vaccination.

The CDR3 loop reads CASSPPALAGTGELFF. The DNA sequence follows: TGTGCCAGCAGCCCCCCCGCGCTAGCGGGAACCGGGGAGCTGTTTTTT. Recombination connected TRBV7-9 to TRBJ2-2, with 9 middle bases fitting TRBD2. Germline trimming amounts to 5 bases on V and 5 bases on J, with 9 as the count of junction bases outside the gene matches. The CDR3, from cysteine to phenylalanine, totals 16 residues. Here the CDR3 DNA is all that survives: 48 bases in frame from base 1. CDR1 and CDR2 were assigned from the germline V gene (reference sequence) as SEHNR and FQNEAQ.